This T cell receptor (beta chain) was observed in a study of B cell selection in AIRE deficiency. The CDR3 is 14 amino acids. V lost 2 bases, J lost 0 bases, and 4 bases lay in between. CDR1 and CDR2 from the germline V gene are MNHEY and SVGAGI. Method: immunoSEQ multiplex PCR; TCRdb's copy keeps in-frame clones and lacks some. The sample includes roughly 23,000 clones, about 93% seen only once; the top ten take roughly 1.3%. The regulatory T cell sort gate was CD4+CD25hiCD127low/negative. Sequences were obtained from CD4+CD25+ Tregs sorted from PBMCs. This sequence joins TRBV6-5 and TRBJ1-4; D unresolved. This clonotype originated in a human donor in good health. The CDR3 region is CASSYRATNEKLFF. For the CDR3, the DNA is TGTGCCAGCAGTTACAGGGCAACTAATGAAAAACTGTTTTTT.